A selection of T cell receptor beta chains follows, all from one sample in a study of blood T cell repertoires in COVID-19. The protocol was immunoSEQ multiplex PCR, while the TCRdb copy is restricted to in-frame clones and leaves out a portion. The data show 350,000 to 450,000 clones, over 75% seen once. The sample consisted of PBMCs or T cells enriched from blood (not recorded which). The receptors come from a woman between 18 and 30 years old who had been exposed to COVID-19. Both conserved end residues are part of each CDR3. D genes are given only for firm matches. The size of a clone is reported for some rows only, either as once, few or many, or as a class for expanded clones.

D gene	V gene	clone size	CDR3 length	J gene	CDR3 protein	CDR3 DNA
TRBD2	TRBV7-3	.	15	TRBJ2-1	CASSLGSGGAYEQFF	TGTGCCAGCAGCCTAGGCAGCGGGGGGGCCTATGAGCAGTTCTTC
TRBD1	TRBV27	.	17	TRBJ1-5	CASSLKPGTGSGQPQHF	TGTGCCAGCAGTTTAAAACCCGGGACAGGGTCGGGACAGCCCCAGCATTTT
.	TRBV10-3	.	14	TRBJ1-1	CAISTGRMNTEAFF	TGTGCCATCAGCACAGGGAGAATGAACACTGAAGCTTTCTTT
TRBD2	TRBV5-1	once	17	TRBJ2-2	CASSLGLAGFGTGELFF	TGCGCCAGCAGCTTGGGGCTAGCGGGGTTCGGCACCGGGGAGCTGTTTTTT
TRBD1	TRBV5-1	.	14	TRBJ2-1	CASSLGQGRAEQFF	TGCGCCAGCAGCCTAGGACAGGGGAGGGCTGAGCAGTTCTTC
TRBD1	TRBV9	once	21	TRBJ2-7	CASSDDSQETGTGGTSYEQYF	TGTGCCAGCAGCGACGACAGTCAAGAAACCGGGACAGGTGGAACCTCCTACGAGCAGTACTTC
TRBD1	TRBV2	.	16	TRBJ1-5	CASGQGRSGGNQPQHF	TGTGCCAGCGGACAGGGCCGAAGTGGCGGCAATCAGCCCCAGCATTTT
.	TRBV2	.	14	TRBJ2-3	CASTLQGGTDTQYF	TGTGCCAGCACCCTGCAGGGCGGCACAGATACGCAGTATTTT
TRBD1	TRBV24-1	few	14	TRBJ1-2	CATSDEQGNYGYTF	TGTGCCACCAGTGATGAACAGGGGAACTATGGCTACACCTTC
.	TRBV5-1	.	15	TRBJ2-2	CASTSELLNTGELFF	TGCGCCAGCACATCGGAGCTGCTGAACACCGGGGAGCTGTTTTTT
.	TRBV6-5	.	14	TRBJ2-7	CASSPRTAYYEQYF	TGTGCCAGCAGCCCACGGACAGCATACTACGAGCAGTACTTC
.	TRBV12-3/TRBV12-4	.	13	TRBJ1-5	CASSLSADQPQHF	TGTGCCAGCAGTTTGAGTGCTGATCAGCCCCAGCATTTT
TRBD1	TRBV7-9	.	16	TRBJ2-7	CASSRGLDRVGHEQYF	TGTGCCAGCAGCCGAGGCTTGGACAGGGTGGGCCACGAGCAGTACTTC
.	TRBV2	.	14	TRBJ2-3	CASSVEVVTDTQYF	TGTGCCAGCAGTGTGGAGGTTGTCACAGATACGCAGTATTTT
.	TRBV6-2/TRBV6-3	.	15	TRBJ1-2	CASSYPPGRGYGYTF	TGTGCCAGCAGTTACCCCCCGGGGAGGGGCTATGGCTACACCTTC
TRBD2	TRBV6-2/TRBV6-3	.	21	TRBJ2-7	CASSYLTIAGTSGRPSYEQYF	TGTGCCAGCAGTTACCTTACTATAGCCGGGACTAGCGGGAGGCCATCCTACGAGCAGTACTTC
.	TRBV18	.	15	TRBJ1-6	CASSPLDDGNSPLHF	TGTGCCAGCTCACCGTTAGATGACGGGAATTCACCCCTCCACTTT
.	TRBV4-3	.	13	TRBJ1-1	CASSQDKDTEAFF	TGCGCCAGCAGCCAGGACAAGGACACTGAAGCTTTCTTT
.	TRBV19	.	16	TRBJ1-4	CASSMAARLVNEKLFF	TGTGCCAGTAGTATGGCGGCAAGATTGGTTAATGAAAAACTGTTTTTT
TRBD1	TRBV18	.	15	TRBJ1-1	CASSPLGTADTEAFF	TGTGCCAGCTCACCATTGGGGACAGCGGACACTGAAGCTTTCTTT
TRBD1	TRBV7-6	.	16	TRBJ2-7	CASSISPGQGQYEQYF	TGTGCCAGCAGTATTTCGCCGGGACAGGGACAATACGAGCAGTACTTC
TRBD2	TRBV6-5	.	13	TRBJ2-7	CATSGLARYEQYF	TGTGCCACCTCTGGACTAGCTAGATACGAGCAGTACTTC
TRBD1	TRBV11-2	.	12	TRBJ1-2	CASSSGGYGYTF	TGTGCCAGCAGCTCAGGGGGCTATGGCTACACCTTC
.	TRBV29-1	once	14	TRBJ2-2	CSVASQGRTGELFF	TGCAGCGTTGCAAGCCAGGGTCGCACCGGGGAGCTGTTTTTT
.	TRBV7-7	.	13	TRBJ1-6	CASSLDENSPLHF	TGTGCCAGCAGCTTAGACGAGAATTCACCCCTCCACTTT
TRBD2	TRBV7-8	few	15	TRBJ2-3	CASSRVSGSTDTQYF	TGTGCCAGCAGCCGAGTTAGCGGGTCCACAGATACGCAGTATTTT
.	TRBV6-5	.	12	TRBJ2-3	CASSPRVLTQYF	TGTGCCAGCAGTCCCCGGGTACTTACGCAGTATTTT
.	TRBV4-2	.	15	TRBJ2-2	CASSTVGEYTGELFF	TGTGCCAGCAGTACAGTTGGGGAGTACACCGGGGAGCTGTTTTTT